The 20 T cell receptor beta chains given below trace back to one sample, sequenced in a study of OX40 agonist ivuxolimab in advanced cancers. Sequencing was performed with immunoSEQ multiplex PCR; in TCRdb, only in-frame clones are kept and a portion is missing. The table records approximately 40,000 clones, over 65% of them present only once. This material consisted of CD4+ or CD8+ T cells sorted from blood, taken in a trial of the OX40 agonist ivuxolimab. The source of these receptors is an adult with an advanced solid tumor such as melanoma, head and neck, liver or kidney cancer.

This chain links TRBV2 with TRBJ2-5, with TRBD2 matching over 13 bases. Germline CDR1 reads SNHLY; CDR2 reads FYNNEI. The J segment lost 5 bases and the V segment lost 6 bases, leaving 15 bases of the junction unmatched. CDR3 length equals 18 residues. The CDR3 region is CASSLWTSGRTSKETQYF. The CDR3, as DNA: TGTGCCAGCAGCCTGTGGACTAGCGGGAGAACGAGTAAGGAGACCCAGTACTTC.

This clone has just one count. The chain employs TRBV27 and TRBJ1-2, with no clear D. CDR3 length: 14 amino acids. Germline V gives CDR1 MNHEY, CDR2 SMNVEV (reference sequence). V was clipped by 2 bases and J by 4 bases, with 11 bases between them. CDR3 in amino acids: CASSLKVAGYGYTF. The CDR3 DNA reads TGTGCCAGCAGTTTAAAGGTGGCGGGCTATGGCTACACCTTC.

The CDR3 spells CASSTGLAGVETQYF. Written as DNA, the CDR3 is TGTGCCAGCAGCACCGGACTAGCGGGAGTTGAGACCCAGTACTTC. The V call is TRBV5-5, the J call TRBJ2-5; TRBD2 matches at 13 bases. The CDR3 loop spans 15 amino acids. V dropped 4 bases and J dropped 5; count of bases not matched to a gene: 5. CDR1 and CDR2 from the germline V gene are SGHKS and YYEKEE (reference sequence).

The rearrangement joins TRBV7-8 to TRBJ2-7, with 8 bases identical to TRBD1. V lost 5 bases to trimming and J lost 2 bases; unmatched junction nucleotides: 8. The CDR3 is 15 amino acids. Germline loops: CDR1 SGHVS, CDR2 FQNEAQ. The CDR3 nucleotides are TGTGCCAGCAGCCTCGGGACAGGAGGCACCTACGAGCAGTACTTC. It encodes CASSLGTGGTYEQYF.

This chain connects TRBV4-3 to TRBJ2-7; D is unresolved. Germline V gene sequence: CDR1 LGHNA, CDR2 YSLEER. V was trimmed by 0 bases and J by 3 bases, leaving 15 bases between them. There are 16 residues in the CDR3. The CDR3 DNA follows: TGCGCCAGCAGCCAAGAATTTGCCGGTACTTTCTACGAGCAGTACTTC. It translates to CASSQEFAGTFYEQYF.

The chain carries TRBV6-5 and TRBJ2-1; perhaps TRBD2 as D (6 bases). V was trimmed by 2 bases and J by 9 bases, leaving 8 bases between them. The CDR3 has 12 amino acids. The germline V gene encodes CDR1 MNHEY and CDR2 SVGAGI. CDR3 bases: TGTGCCAGCAGTTACGAGGGAGGTGAGCAGTTCTTC. Its protein is CASSYEGGEQFF.

The V and J genes are TRBV9 and TRBJ2-2, with 15 bases that match TRBD2. Losses at the gene ends were 3 bases for V and 1 base for J; bases not matched to a gene: 1. Germline assignment: CDR1 SGDLS and CDR2 YYNGEE. CDR3 length: 17 residues. The CDR3 is CASSAGLAGGNTGELFF. For the CDR3, the DNA is TGTGCCAGCAGCGCGGGACTAGCGGGGGGGAACACCGGGGAGCTGTTTTTT.

The gene calls are TRBV4-2 and TRBJ2-3, with TRBD2 as a possible D gene (6 bases). This CDR3 is 15 amino acids long. V was clipped by 0 bases and J by 1 base, with 8 bases between them. Germline V lookup: CDR1 LGHNA, CDR2 YNFKEQ. CDR3 protein: CASSQERRGTDTQYF. Here the CDR3 DNA reads TGTGCCAGCAGCCAAGAAAGGAGGGGCACAGATACGCAGTATTTT.

V is TRBV6-5 and J is TRBJ1-6; D perhaps matches TRBD1 (5 bases). Per germline, CDR1 MNHEY and CDR2 SVGAGI. The CDR3 is 16 amino acids. V lost 0 bases and J 3 bases, leaving 9 bases between the germline ends. Here the CDR3 reads CASSYSGQFYNSPLHF. In DNA form, the CDR3 reads TGTGCCAGCAGTTACTCGGGGCAGTTCTATAATTCACCCCTCCACTTT.

This clone was recorded a few times. This chain links TRBV2 with TRBJ1-5; D is unclear. The CDR3 runs to 12 residues. With 7 bases removed from V and 0 bases from J, the gap between germline ends came to 4 bases. Germline lookup yields CDR1 SNHLY and CDR2 FYNNEI. CDR3 DNA sequence: TGTGCCAGCACCAGTAGCAATCAGCCCCAGCATTTT. Translation gives CASTSSNQPQHF.

The chain recombines TRBV27 with TRBJ1-5; 9 nucleotides align to TRBD1. This CDR3 contains 14 residues. CDR1 and CDR2 from the germline V gene are MNHEY and SMNVEV (reference sequence). The V and J ends lost 6 bases and 4 bases, in that order; junction bases with no gene match: 4. The chain's CDR3 is CASSPGQGNQPQHF. The CDR3 nucleotides read TGTGCCAGCAGCCCCGGACAGGGGAATCAGCCCCAGCATTTT.

The chain uses TRBV4-3 and TRBJ2-7; no clear D gene. The CDR3 is 13 residues long. CDR1 is LGHNA, CDR2 YSLEER, per germline. Between the trimmed V and J ends, which lost 4 bases and 3 bases, there was a span of 10 bases. The CDR3 nucleotides are TGCGCCAGCAGCCCTGGCAAGGGCTACGAGCAGTACTTC. This sequence encodes CASSPGKGYEQYF.

The CDR3 loop is CASSEAQGSSYEQYF. The DNA for the CDR3 is TGTGCCAGCAGTGAAGCTCAGGGGTCCTCCTACGAGCAGTACTTC. The chain has TRBV6-1 and TRBJ2-7, with a tentative D call TRBD1 (6 bases). The V gene lost 0 bases and the J gene lost 0 bases, with 9 bases spanning the gap. The germline V gene has CDR1 MNHNS and CDR2 SASEGT. This CDR3 is 15 amino acids long.

The gene calls are TRBV28 and TRBJ2-2; TRBD2 agrees at 10 bases. V lost 3 bases to trimming and J lost 6 bases; unmatched junction nucleotides: 13. CDR3 size: 18 residues. CDR1 is MDHEN and CDR2 is SYDVKM in the germline V gene. The CDR3 protein is CASSFRLAGTLWPGELFF. Written as DNA, the CDR3 is TGTGCCAGCAGTTTCAGACTAGCGGGTACCCTATGGCCCGGGGAGCTGTTTTTT.

This clone was observed a few times. The rearrangement links TRBV28 to TRBJ2-2, with D tentatively TRBD2 (5 bases). CDR3 length equals 16 residues. The germline V gene has CDR1 MDHEN and CDR2 SYDVKM. The ends were cut back, 2 bases at V and 0 bases at J, with 10 bases in the middle. The CDR3 sequence: CASSLRLASNTGELFF. CDR3 nucleotides: TGTGCCAGCAGTTTACGGCTAGCTTCGAACACCGGGGAGCTGTTTTTT.

This chain links TRBV15 with TRBJ2-7; D could derive from TRBD1 or TRBD2 (5 bases each). The CDR3 covers 15 residues. Germline CDR1 LNHNV, CDR2 YYDKDF (reference sequence). V was pared by 2 bases and J by 2 bases, with 13 bases between. CDR3 residues: CATSRNRDAPYEQYF. Written as DNA, the CDR3 is TGTGCCACCAGCAGAAACCGGGACGCCCCCTACGAGCAGTACTTC.

This clone appeared a few times. This sequence joins TRBV9 and TRBJ1-3; D is unclear. Looked up from germline, CDR1 is SGDLS and CDR2 is YYNGEE. The CDR3 sequence is 15 residues long. Trimming cost V 0 bases and J 0 bases, with 7 bases left between them. CDR3 loop: CASSVDLGSGNTIYF. The CDR3 DNA sequence: TGTGCCAGCAGCGTAGATTTGGGCTCTGGAAACACCATATATTTT.

V is TRBV6-1 and J is TRBJ1-5; D is perhaps TRBD1 (6 bases). Trimming took off 5 bases at V and 5 bases at J, with 13 bases between the two ends. This CDR3 has 14 residues. The V gene's germline CDR1 is MNHNS and CDR2 SASEGT. CDR3 sequence reads: CASSPLDRYQPQHF. As DNA, the CDR3 is TGTGCCAGCAGTCCCCTGGACAGATATCAGCCCCAGCATTTT.

The chain couples TRBV27 to TRBJ2-3; no firm D call. From germline, CDR1 is MNHEY and CDR2 SMNVEV (reference sequence). CDR3 length: 11 residues. V lost 10 bases and J 2 bases, leaving 7 bases between the germline ends. This CDR3 is CATSDTDTQYF. The CDR3 region has the DNA TGTGCCACCTCTGACACAGATACGCAGTATTTT.

The rearrangement links TRBV13 to TRBJ2-4; 10 nucleotides align to TRBD1. This CDR3 is built from 18 residues. The germline V gene has CDR1 PRHDT and CDR2 FYEKMQ (reference sequence). Unmatched junction bases numbered 10, after V lost 5 bases and J lost 0 bases. The CDR3 DNA is TGTGCCAGCAGCAGCAGGGACAGGGGCGAATTAGCCAAAAACATTCAGTACTTC. Protein: CASSSRDRGELAKNIQYF.